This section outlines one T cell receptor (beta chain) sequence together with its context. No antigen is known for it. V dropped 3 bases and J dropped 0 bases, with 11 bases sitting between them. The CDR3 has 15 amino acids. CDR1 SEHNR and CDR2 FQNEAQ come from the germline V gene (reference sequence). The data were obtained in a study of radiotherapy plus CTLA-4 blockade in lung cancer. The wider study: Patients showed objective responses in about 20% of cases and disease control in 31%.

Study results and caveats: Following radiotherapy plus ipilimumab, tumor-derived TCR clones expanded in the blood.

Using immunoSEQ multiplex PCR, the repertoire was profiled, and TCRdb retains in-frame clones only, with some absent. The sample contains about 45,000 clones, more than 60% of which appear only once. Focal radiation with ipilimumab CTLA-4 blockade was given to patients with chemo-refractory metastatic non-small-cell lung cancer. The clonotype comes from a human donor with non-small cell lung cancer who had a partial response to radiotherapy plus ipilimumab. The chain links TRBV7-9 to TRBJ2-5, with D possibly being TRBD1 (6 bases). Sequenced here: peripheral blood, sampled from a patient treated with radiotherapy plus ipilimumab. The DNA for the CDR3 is TGTGCCAGCAGCTTCGGGACAATTGACCAAGAGACCCAGTACTTC. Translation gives CASSFGTIDQETQYF.